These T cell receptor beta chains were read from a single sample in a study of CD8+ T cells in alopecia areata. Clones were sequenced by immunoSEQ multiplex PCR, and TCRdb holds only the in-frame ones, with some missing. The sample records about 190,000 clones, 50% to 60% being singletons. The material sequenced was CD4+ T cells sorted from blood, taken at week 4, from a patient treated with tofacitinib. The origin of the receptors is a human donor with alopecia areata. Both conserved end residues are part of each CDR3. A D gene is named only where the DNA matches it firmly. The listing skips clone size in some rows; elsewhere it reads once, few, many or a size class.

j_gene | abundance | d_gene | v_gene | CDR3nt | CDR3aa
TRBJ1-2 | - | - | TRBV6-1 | TGTGCCAGCAGTGCCAGGGGCCATGGCTACACCTTC | CASSARGHGYTF
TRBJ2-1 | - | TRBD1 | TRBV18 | TGTGCCAGCTCACCGGGACAGGGCGATGAGCAGTTCTTC | CASSPGQGDEQFF
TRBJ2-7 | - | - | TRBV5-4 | TGTGCCAGCAGCTTGGCCTCTGAGAGCTACGAGCAGTACTTC | CASSLASESYEQYF
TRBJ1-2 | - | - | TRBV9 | TGTGCCAGCAGCGTAGGTCGGGGGGCTCAGGGCTACACCTTC | CASSVGRGAQGYTF
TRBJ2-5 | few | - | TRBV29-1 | TGCAGCGTGAGGGCGGGATACGGAGAGACCCAGTACTTC | CSVRAGYGETQYF
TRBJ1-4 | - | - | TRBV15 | TGTGCCACCAGGAAGACAGCAGCAACTAATGAAAAACTGTTTTTT | CATRKTAATNEKLFF
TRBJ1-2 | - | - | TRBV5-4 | TGTGCCGGGGGGGACACACTAAGCTATGGCTACACCTTC | CAGGDTLSYGYTF
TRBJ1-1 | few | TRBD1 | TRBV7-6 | TGTGCCAGCAGTTACGAGCCGGGACAGGGCTCGGCAGCTTTCTTT | CASSYEPGQGSAAFF
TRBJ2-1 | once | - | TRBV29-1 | TGCAGCGCCGAAAGGGGGGGGGATGAGCAGTTCTTC | CSAERGGDEQFF
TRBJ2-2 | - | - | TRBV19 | TGTGCCAGTAGTACCCGCAGGTTTTCGTCGAACACCGGGGAGCTGTTTTTT | CASSTRRFSSNTGELFF
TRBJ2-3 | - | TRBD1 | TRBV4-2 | TGTGCCAGCAGCCAGAGGACAGGATCACCAGATACGCAGTATTTT | CASSQRTGSPDTQYF
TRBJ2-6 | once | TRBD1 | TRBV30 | TGTGCCTGGCTCGGGACAGGATCCCTCTCTGGGGCCAACGTCCTGACTTTC | CAWLGTGSLSGANVLTF
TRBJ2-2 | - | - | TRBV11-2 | TGTGCCAGCAGCTTAGGTTGGGGGAACACCGGGGAGCTGTTTTTT | CASSLGWGNTGELFF
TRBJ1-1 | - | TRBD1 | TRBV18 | TGTGCCAGCTCCCGACAGGGATACACTGAAGCTTTCTTT | CASSRQGYTEAFF
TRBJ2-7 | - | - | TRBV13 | TGTGCCAGCACCACAGGGCGCACAGGACGCGAGCAGTACTTC | CASTTGRTGREQYF
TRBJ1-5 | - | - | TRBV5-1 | TGCGCCAGCAGTCTCGAGGGGGGAATCAATCAGCCCCAGCATTTT | CASSLEGGINQPQHF
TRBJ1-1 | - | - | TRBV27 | TGTGCCAGCAGTTTATCAGCCGGGACACCGAACACTGAAGCTTTCTTT | CASSLSAGTPNTEAFF
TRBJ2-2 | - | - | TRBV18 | TGTGCCAGTACGAGTTACACCGGGGAGCTGTTTTTT | CASTSYTGELFF
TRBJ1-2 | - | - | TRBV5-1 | TGCGCCAGCAGCTTGGATAGCAATAACTATGGCTACACCTTC | CASSLDSNNYGYTF
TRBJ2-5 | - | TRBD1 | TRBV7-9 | TGTGCCAGCAGCCCTCACGCGGGACAGGTGCAAGAGACCCAGTACTTC | CASSPHAGQVQETQYF
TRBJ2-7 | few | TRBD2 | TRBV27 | TGTGCCAGCTCGGTACTAGCGGGGCCCTACGAGCAGTACTTC | CASSVLAGPYEQYF
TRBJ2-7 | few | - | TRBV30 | TGTGCCTGGAGGGAACTAGCCTACGAGCAGTACTTC | CAWRELAYEQYF
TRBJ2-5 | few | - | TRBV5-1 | TGCGCCAGCAGCTTGGCCCGGGAGACCCAGTACTTC | CASSLARETQYF
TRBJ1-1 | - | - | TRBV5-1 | TGCGCCAGCGGGAAGGAGGACATGAACACTGAAGCTTTCTTT | CASGKEDMNTEAFF